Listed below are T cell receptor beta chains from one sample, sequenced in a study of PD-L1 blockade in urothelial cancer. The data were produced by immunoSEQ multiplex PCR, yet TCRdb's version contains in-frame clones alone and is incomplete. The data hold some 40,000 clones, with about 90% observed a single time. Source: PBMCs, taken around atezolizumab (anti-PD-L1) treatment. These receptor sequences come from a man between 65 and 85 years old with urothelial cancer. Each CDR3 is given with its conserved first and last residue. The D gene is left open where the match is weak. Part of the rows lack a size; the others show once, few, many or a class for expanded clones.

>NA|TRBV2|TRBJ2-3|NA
TGTGCCAGCAGTGAAGGCAGGGGAGTACAGAACACAGATACGCAGTATTTT
CASSEGRGVQNTDTQYF
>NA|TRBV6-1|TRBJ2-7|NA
TGTGCCAGCAGTGAAGCTTATCCGGTAGCCTACGAGCAGTACTTC
CASSEAYPVAYEQYF
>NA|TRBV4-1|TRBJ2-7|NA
TGCGCCAGCAGCCAAGGTCAGGGCTCCCCGACCTACGAGCAGTACTTC
CASSQGQGSPTYEQYF
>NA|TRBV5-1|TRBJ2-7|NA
TGCGCCAGCAGCTTGGTCCTAGGTTCCTACGAGCAGTACTTC
CASSLVLGSYEQYF
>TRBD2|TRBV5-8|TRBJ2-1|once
TGTGCCAGCAGCGCTATGGGACTAGCGAGCACCACTGAGCAGTTCTTC
CASSAMGLASTTEQFF
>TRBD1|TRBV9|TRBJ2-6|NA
TGTGCCAGCAGCGCAGGCCTAGACAGGGGCGGATCTGGGGCCAACGTCCTGACTTTC
CASSAGLDRGGSGANVLTF
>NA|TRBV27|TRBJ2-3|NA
TGTGCCAGCAGTTCCGGGGATACGCAGTATTTT
CASSSGDTQYF
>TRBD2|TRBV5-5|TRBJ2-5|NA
TGTGCCAGCAGCTTGTATTATGAGGGACTAGCGGGAGAGAGAGAGACCCAGTACTTC
CASSLYYEGLAGERETQYF
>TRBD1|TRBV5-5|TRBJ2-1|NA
TGTGCCAGCAGCTTGTGGGACAGGGGTTTAAATGAGCAGTTCTTC
CASSLWDRGLNEQFF
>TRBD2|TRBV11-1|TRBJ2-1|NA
TGTGCCAGCAGCTTAGCGGCTAGCGGGAGATTTGTCCATGAGCAGTTCTTC
CASSLAASGRFVHEQFF
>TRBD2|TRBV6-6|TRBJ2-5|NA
TGTGCCAGCAGTCCCCCCGGGGGGGAGCAGTACTTC
CASSPPGGEQYF
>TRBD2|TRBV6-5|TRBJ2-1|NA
TGTGCCAGCAGGAAGACTAGCGGGGCTTACAATGAGCAGTTCTTC
CASRKTSGAYNEQFF
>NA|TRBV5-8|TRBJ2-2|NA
TGTGCCAGCAGCTTAGGACAGATGAACACCGGGGAGCTGTTTTTT
CASSLGQMNTGELFF
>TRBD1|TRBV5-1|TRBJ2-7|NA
TGCGCCAGCAGATCATCCCCACAGGGGGGATTTTACGAGCAGTACTTC
CASRSSPQGGFYEQYF
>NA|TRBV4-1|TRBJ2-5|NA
TGCGCCAGCAGCCAAGGGTCAGGGTCCGAGACCCAGTACTTC
CASSQGSGSETQYF
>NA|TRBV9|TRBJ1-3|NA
TGTGCCAGCAGCGGAACTGGACAGTTACTCTCTGGAAACACCATATATTTT
CASSGTGQLLSGNTIYF
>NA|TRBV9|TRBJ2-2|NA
TGTGCCAGCAGCCGAGCGACCTCGAACACCGGGGAGCTGTTTTTT
CASSRATSNTGELFF
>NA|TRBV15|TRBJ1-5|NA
TGTGCCACCAGCAGAGACGCGGAGGGTAGTCAGCCCCAGCATTTT
CATSRDAEGSQPQHF
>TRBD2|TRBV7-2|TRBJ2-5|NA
TGTGCCAGCAGCTACTCCCCGGGGACTAGCGGTGAACAAGAGACCCAGTACTTC
CASSYSPGTSGEQETQYF
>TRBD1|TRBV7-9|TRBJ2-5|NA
TGTGCCAGCAGCCCATCCGACAGGGCCAGGACCCAGTACTTC
CASSPSDRARTQYF
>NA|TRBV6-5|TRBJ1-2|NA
TGTGCCAGCAGTTCCCGGGACATTTTCGGAGGCTACACCTTC
CASSSRDIFGGYTF
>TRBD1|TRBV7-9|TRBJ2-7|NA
TGTGCCAGCAGCTTAGCGGGGACAGTTTACTCCTACGAGCAGTACTTC
CASSLAGTVYSYEQYF
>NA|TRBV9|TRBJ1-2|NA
TGTGCCAGCAGCGTAGAAACAAATGGTGGCTACACCTTC
CASSVETNGGYTF
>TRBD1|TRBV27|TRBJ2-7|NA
TGTGCCAGCAGTCCACGGCGGGGGACAGGGGGCTACGAGCAGTACTTC
CASSPRRGTGGYEQYF
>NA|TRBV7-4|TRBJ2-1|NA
TGTGCCAGCAGTCCACCAAGCACGGAGCAGTTCTTC
CASSPPSTEQFF
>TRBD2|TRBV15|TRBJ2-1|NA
TGTGCCACCAGCAGAGATACAGTCCTAGCGGGAAATGAGCAGTTCTTC
CATSRDTVLAGNEQFF
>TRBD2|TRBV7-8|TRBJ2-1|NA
TGTGCCAGCAGCAGAATGAGCGGGACCTACAATGAGCAGTTCTTC
CASSRMSGTYNEQFF
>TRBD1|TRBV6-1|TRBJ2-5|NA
TGTGCCAGCAGTGAAGTAGGGAGAGGACAGGGAGGTGAGACCCAGTACTTC
CASSEVGRGQGGETQYF
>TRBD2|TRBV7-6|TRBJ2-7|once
TGTGCCAGCAGCTTGGGGGGGCGGGAGGGCTCCTACGAGCAGTACTTC
CASSLGGREGSYEQYF
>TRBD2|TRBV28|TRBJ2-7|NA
TGTGCCAGCGGGGGAGGGAGTATCCTCCTTTACGAGCAGTACTTC
CASGGGSILLYEQYF
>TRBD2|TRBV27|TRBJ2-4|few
TGTGCCAGCAGAAAGGGACTAGCCAACATTCAGTACTTC
CASRKGLANIQYF
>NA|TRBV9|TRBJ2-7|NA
TGTGCCAGCAGCGTAGGGGGGGGCAGGGATGAAGAGCAGTACTTC
CASSVGGGRDEEQYF
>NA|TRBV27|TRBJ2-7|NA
TGTGCCAGCAGTATGGGACACGGCTACGAGCAGTACTTC
CASSMGHGYEQYF
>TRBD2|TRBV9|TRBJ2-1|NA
TGTGCCAGCAGCGCCGGACTAGCGAGCTCCTACAATGAGCAGTTCTTC
CASSAGLASSYNEQFF
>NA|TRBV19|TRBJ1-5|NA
TGTGCCAGTAGTACAGACAGTGCGCGGCAGCCCCAGCATTTT
CASSTDSARQPQHF
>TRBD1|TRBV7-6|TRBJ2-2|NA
TGTGCCAGCAGCCCCCTACAGGGGGCGGGCGGGGAGCTGTTTTTT
CASSPLQGAGGELFF
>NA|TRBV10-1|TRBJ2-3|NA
TGCGCCAGCTCTGGGCAGGGCACGGAGGCGGGAAGCACAGATACGCAGTATTTT
CASSGQGTEAGSTDTQYF
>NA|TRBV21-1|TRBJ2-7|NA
TGTGCCAGCAGCATAAGGACAGGGAGGGACCCCTACGAGCAGTACTTC
CASSIRTGRDPYEQYF
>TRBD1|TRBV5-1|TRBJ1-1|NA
TGCGCCAGCAGCGAGACAGGGAGGTTGAACACTGAAGCTTTCTTT
CASSETGRLNTEAFF
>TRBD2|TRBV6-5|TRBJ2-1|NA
TGTGCCAGCACCCGGACTAGCGGGATCGGAGAGCAGTTCTTC
CASTRTSGIGEQFF
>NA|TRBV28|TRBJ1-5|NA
TGTGCCAGCAGTTTATCTACAGTGGGTTGGCAGCCCCAGCATTTT
CASSLSTVGWQPQHF
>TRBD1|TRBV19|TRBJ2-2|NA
TGTGCCAGTAGTACCCCGGGACAGGGGCTTGCCGGGGAGCTGTTTTTT
CASSTPGQGLAGELFF
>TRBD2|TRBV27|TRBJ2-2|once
TGTGCCAGCAGTTCGCTAGCGGGAGTTGTCACCGGGGAGCTGTTTTTT
CASSSLAGVVTGELFF
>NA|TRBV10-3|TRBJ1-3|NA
TGTGCCATCAGCGACAGACCCTCTGGAAACACCATATATTTT
CAISDRPSGNTIYF
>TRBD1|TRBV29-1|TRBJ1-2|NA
TGCAGCGTTGCCGAAGGACAGGGTATCAACTATGGCTACACCTTC
CSVAEGQGINYGYTF
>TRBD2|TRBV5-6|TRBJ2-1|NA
TGTGCCAGCAGCCGAATTAGCGGGTACAATGAGCAGTTCTTC
CASSRISGYNEQFF
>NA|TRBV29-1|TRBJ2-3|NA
TGCAGCGTTGCACTAGGATCAGATACGCAGTATTTT
CSVALGSDTQYF
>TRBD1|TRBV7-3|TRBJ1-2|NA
TGTGCCAGCAGTCCAGGGGGTTCTAACTATGGCTACACCTTC
CASSPGGSNYGYTF
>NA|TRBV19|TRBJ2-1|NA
TGTGCCAGTAGTATAGATCCACGGGTAGCTGGGGAGCAGTTCTTC
CASSIDPRVAGEQFF